A single T cell receptor beta chain is shown here with its context. The antigen remains unidentified. The data derive from a study of cytomegalovirus exposure and HLA in healthy donors. General study points: Available immune exposure information covered CMV serostatus only. The authors later found TCR association rates varying by HLA locus, with DRB1 most and HLA-C fewest. There were reportedly fewer N-insertions in an Asian-associated ancestry cluster than the approximately 670-donor mean, in a later analysis.

The PCR employed 60 Vbeta primers together with 13 Jbeta primers. Generated by immunoSEQ multiplex PCR, the TCRdb table keeps only in-frame clones and is missing some. The data hold 55,000 to 75,000 clones, with 70% to 85% observed a single time. The CDR3 length is 13 residues. The ends lost 2 bases at V and 7 bases at J; junction bases unmatched: 3. In germline, CDR1 is SGHRS, CDR2 YFSETQ. The sequenced sample was PBMCs. This TCR derives from a girl between 10 and 17 years old in good health and CMV-seropositive. The gene calls are TRBV5-1 and TRBJ2-1, with 7 bases matching TRBD1. The CDR3 nucleotides read TGCGCCAGCAGCTTCGACAGGGCTAATGAGCAGTTCTTC. Translated: CASSFDRANEQFF.